This T cell receptor (beta chain) originates from a study of human T cells and chemical hapten exposure. This clonotype was seen many times. TCRdb re-called the RACE reads with MiXCR, one entry per CDR3 protein. The table includes about 85,000 distinct CDR3 sequences, roughly 10% detected once. CDR1 is SNHLY, CDR2 FYNNEI, per germline. V shed 7 bases and J shed 0 bases, with 13 bases lying between them. The CDR3 is 15 amino acids. Time point indicated: patch test 2, 6 weeks after DPC sensitization. The treatment: therapeutic diphenylcyclopropenone sensitization with weekly scalp DPC. The clonotype originates from a young man with alopecia areata. Some clones in this sample may be carry-over from other donors' samples. The sample in question was whole blood, obtained in connection with sensitization to the hapten diphenylcyclopropenone (DPC). This chain connects TRBV2 to TRBJ2-4; the D gene could be TRBD1 or TRBD2 (6 bases each). CDR3: CASTVQGLAKNIQYF. The CDR3, as DNA: TGTGCCAGCACCGTACAGGGACTAGCCAAAAACATTCAGTACTTC. The entire variable domain, with the rest obtained from reference TRBV2 and TRBJ2-4, is as follows: EPEVTQTPSHQVTQMGQEVILRCVPISNHLYFYWYRQILGQKVEFLVSFYNNEISEKSEIFDDQFSVERPDGSNFTLKIRSTKLEDSAMYFCASTVQGLAKNIQYFGAGTRLSVL.